One and the same sample provided the 3 T cell receptor beta chains below, sequenced in a study of molecular identifiers for immune sequencing clone quantification. TCRdb re-derived calls from the PCR reads in MiXCR, one entry per CDR3 protein. Found here are approximately 500,000 distinct CDR3 sequences, about a quarter of them singletons; the top ten hold roughly 0.79%. What was sequenced was naive CD8+ T cells from blood, with Jurkat cell RNA spiked in. The subset here: FACS-sorted CD8+CD4-CCR7+CD45RA+ naive T cells. Receptor source: a human donor in good health. Some libraries in this study had Jurkat cell RNA spiked in.

About this clonotype itself: Since the CDR3 does not end with the conserved phenylalanine or tryptophan, this likely comes from a read error. The gene calls are TRBV20-1 and TRBJ1-5, with TRBD1 identical over 8 bases. The CDR3 is 14 amino acids. Germline V gives CDR1 DFQATT, CDR2 SNEGSKA (reference sequence). The V gene end was trimmed by 0 bases and the J gene end by 7 bases; junction bases not matched to a gene: 5. The CDR3 DNA follows: TGCAGTGCTAGAGATCCAGGGGGCCGGCAGCCCCAGCATATT. Translated: CSARDPGGRQPQHI.

The gene calls are TRBV29-1 and TRBJ2-3; TRBD1 aligns across 11 bases. This CDR3 region has 16 residues. Germline V CDR1 and CDR2: SQVTM, ANQGSEA. Trimming took 2 bases from V and 1 from J; bases not matched to a gene: 5. DNA of the CDR3: TGCAGCGTTGAATTCAGGACAGGGGGCCGCACAGATACGCAGTATTTT. It translates to CSVEFRTGGRTDTQYF.

This chain uses TRBV25-1 with TRBJ1-1; D gene ambiguous. The CDR3 length is 13 residues. Germline values: CDR1 MGHDK, CDR2 SYGVNS. Trimming stripped 1 base from V and 2 bases from J, with 5 bases between. As DNA, the CDR3 is TGTGCCAGCAGTGAATTGGAAAACACTGAAGCTTTCTTT. Amino acids: CASSELENTEAFF.